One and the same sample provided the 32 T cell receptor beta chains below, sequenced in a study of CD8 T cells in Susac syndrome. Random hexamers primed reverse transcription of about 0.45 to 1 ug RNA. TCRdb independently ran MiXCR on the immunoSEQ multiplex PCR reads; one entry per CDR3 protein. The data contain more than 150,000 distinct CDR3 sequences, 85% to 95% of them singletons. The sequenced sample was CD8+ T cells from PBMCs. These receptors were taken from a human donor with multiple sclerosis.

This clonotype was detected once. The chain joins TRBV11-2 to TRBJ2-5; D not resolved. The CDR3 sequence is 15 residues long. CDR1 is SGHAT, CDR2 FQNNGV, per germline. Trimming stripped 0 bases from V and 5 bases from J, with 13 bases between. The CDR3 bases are TGTGCCAGCAGCTTAGATGTGGCCCGAGGTGAGACCCAGTACTTC. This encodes CASSLDVARGETQYF.

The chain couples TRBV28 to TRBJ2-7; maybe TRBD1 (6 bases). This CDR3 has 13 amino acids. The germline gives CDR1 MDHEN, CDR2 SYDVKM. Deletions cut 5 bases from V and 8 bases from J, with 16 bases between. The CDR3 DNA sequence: TGTGCCAGCAGTCCCACCCGGGACACCCAGCAGTACTTC. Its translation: CASSPTRDTQQYF.

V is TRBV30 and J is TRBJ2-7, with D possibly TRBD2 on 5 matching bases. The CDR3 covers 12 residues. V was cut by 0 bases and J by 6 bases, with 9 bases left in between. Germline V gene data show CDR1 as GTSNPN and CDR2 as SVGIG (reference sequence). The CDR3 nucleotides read TGTGCCTGGAGTGTACGGGGAACCGAGCAGTACTTC. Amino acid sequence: CAWSVRGTEQYF.

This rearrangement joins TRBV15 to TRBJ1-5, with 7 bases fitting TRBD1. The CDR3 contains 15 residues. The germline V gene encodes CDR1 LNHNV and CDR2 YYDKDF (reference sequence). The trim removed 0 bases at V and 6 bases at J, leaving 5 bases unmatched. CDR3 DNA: TGTGCCACCAGCAGAGATAGAGGGGGCGGTCAGCCCCAGCATTTT. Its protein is CATSRDRGGGQPQHF.

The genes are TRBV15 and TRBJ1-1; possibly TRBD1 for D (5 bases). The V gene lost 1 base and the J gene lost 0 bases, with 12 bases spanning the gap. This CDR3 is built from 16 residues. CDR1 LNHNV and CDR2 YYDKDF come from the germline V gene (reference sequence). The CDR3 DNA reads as TGTGCCACCAGCAGAGCGGGGCAGAGAATGAACACTGAAGCTTTCTTT. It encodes CATSRAGQRMNTEAFF.

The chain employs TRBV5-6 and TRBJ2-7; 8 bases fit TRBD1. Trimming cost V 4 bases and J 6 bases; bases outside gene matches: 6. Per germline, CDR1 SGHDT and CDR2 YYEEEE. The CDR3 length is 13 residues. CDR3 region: CASSPVQGVEQYF. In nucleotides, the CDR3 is TGTGCCAGCAGCCCAGTACAGGGGGTCGAGCAGTACTTC.

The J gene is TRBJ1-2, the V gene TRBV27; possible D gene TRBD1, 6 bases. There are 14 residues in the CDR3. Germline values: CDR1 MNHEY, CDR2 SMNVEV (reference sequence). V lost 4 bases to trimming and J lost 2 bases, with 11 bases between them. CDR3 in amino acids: CASSYRTGNYGYTF. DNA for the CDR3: TGTGCCAGCAGTTACCGAACAGGGAACTATGGCTACACCTTC.

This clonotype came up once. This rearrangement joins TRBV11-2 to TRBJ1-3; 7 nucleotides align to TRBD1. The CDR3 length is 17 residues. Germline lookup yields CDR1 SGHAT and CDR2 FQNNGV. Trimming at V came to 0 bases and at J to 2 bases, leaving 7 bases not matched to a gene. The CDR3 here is CASSLDDRASPGNTIYF. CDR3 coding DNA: TGTGCCAGCAGCTTAGATGACAGGGCTAGTCCTGGAAACACCATATATTTT.

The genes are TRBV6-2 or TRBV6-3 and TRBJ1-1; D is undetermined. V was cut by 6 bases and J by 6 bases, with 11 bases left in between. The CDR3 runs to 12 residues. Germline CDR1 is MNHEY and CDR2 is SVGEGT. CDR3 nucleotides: TGTGCCAGCAGCCGCCCCTCGGCTGAAGCTTTCTTT. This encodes CASSRPSAEAFF.

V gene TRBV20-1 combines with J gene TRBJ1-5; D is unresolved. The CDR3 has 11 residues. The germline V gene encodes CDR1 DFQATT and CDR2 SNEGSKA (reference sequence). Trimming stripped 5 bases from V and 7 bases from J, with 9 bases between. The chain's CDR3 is CSAADGQPQHF. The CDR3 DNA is TGCAGTGCTGCCGATGGCCAGCCCCAGCATTTT.

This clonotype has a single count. CDR3 in amino acids: CASSLGQYYEQYF. DNA for the CDR3: TGTGCCAGCAGCTTAGGGCAGTACTACGAGCAGTACTTC. The rearrangement links TRBV11-2 to TRBJ2-7, with D unresolved. Germline V CDR1 and CDR2: SGHAT, FQNNGV. The V and J ends lost 1 base and 3 bases respectively, with 7 bases between them. This CDR3 has 13 residues.

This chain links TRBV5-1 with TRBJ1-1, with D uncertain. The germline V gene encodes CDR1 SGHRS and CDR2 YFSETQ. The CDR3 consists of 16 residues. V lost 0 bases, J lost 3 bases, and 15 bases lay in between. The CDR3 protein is CASSLAILKKDTEAFF. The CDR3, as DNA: TGCGCCAGCAGCTTGGCCATACTTAAAAAGGACACTGAAGCTTTCTTT.

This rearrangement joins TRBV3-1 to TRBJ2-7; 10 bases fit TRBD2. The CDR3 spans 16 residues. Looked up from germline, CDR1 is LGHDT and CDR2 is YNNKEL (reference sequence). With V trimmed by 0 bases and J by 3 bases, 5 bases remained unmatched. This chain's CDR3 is CASSQDSGGPLYEQYF. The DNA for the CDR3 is TGTGCCAGCAGCCAAGATAGCGGGGGGCCCCTCTACGAGCAGTACTTC.

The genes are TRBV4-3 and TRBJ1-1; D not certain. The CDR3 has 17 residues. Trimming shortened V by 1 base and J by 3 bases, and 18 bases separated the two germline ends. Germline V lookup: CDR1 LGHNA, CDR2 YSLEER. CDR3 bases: TGCGCCAGCAGCCAAGTAGGTGGTGAGGTAGCCGACACTGAAGCTTTCTTT. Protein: CASSQVGGEVADTEAFF.

CDR3 DNA: TGCAGTGCCCTACCGGGGCGGAGATACGAGCAGTACTTC. This gives the protein CSALPGRRYEQYF. The chain is built from TRBV20-1 and TRBJ2-7; TRBD1 or TRBD2 may be the D gene (5 bases each). CDR3 size: 13 residues. Germline V gene sequence: CDR1 DFQATT, CDR2 SNEGSKA (reference sequence). Trimming cost V 6 bases and J 4 bases, with 16 bases left between them.

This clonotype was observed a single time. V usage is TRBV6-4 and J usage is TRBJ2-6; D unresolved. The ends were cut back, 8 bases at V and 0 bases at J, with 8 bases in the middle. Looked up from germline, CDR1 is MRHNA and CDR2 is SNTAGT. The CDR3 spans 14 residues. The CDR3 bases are TGTGCCAGCGCAGACGGCTCTGGGGCCAACGTCCTGACTTTC. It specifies CASADGSGANVLTF.

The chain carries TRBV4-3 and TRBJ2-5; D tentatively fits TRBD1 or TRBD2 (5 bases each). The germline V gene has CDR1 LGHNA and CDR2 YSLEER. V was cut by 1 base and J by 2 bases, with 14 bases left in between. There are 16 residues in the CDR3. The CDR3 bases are TGCGCCAGCAGCCAAGTCGGGGCTGGCCTACAAGAGACCCAGTACTTC. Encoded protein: CASSQVGAGLQETQYF.

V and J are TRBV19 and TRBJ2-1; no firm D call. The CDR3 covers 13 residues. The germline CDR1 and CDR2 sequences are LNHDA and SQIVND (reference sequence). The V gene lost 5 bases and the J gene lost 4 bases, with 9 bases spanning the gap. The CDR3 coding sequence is TGTGCCAGTAGTTCTGCTGGGTACAATGAGCAGTTCTTC. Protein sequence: CASSSAGYNEQFF.

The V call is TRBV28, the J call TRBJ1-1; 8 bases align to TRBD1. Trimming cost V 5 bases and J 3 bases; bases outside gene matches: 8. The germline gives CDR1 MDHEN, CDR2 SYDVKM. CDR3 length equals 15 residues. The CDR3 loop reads CASSAYRGSDTEAFF. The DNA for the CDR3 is TGTGCCAGCAGTGCTTACAGGGGGTCGGACACTGAAGCTTTCTTT.

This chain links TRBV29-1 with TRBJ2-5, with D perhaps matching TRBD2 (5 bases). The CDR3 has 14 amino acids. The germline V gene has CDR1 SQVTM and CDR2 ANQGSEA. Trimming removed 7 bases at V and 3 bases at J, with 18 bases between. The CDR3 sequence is CSADSYGLEETQYF. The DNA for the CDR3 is TGCAGCGCTGACTCCTACGGACTCGAAGAGACCCAGTACTTC.

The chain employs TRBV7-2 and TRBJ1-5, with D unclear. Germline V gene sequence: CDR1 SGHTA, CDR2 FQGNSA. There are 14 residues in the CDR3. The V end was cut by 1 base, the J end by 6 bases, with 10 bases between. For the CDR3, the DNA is TGTGCCAGCAGCTTAGAGCTCCGGGGTCAGCCCCAGCATTTT. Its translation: CASSLELRGQPQHF.

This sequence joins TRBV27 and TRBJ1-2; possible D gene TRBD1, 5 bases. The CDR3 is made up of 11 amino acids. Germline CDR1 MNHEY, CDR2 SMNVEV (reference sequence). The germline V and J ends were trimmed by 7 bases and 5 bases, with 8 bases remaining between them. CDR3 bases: TGTGCCAGCACCGCAGGGTATGGCTACACCTTC. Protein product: CASTAGYGYTF.

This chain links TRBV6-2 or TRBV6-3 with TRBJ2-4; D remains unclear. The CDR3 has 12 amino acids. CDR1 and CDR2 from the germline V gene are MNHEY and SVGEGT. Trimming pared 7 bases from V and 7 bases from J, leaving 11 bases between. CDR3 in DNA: TGTGCCAGCACCCCAGATCCGAACATTCAGTACTTC. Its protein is CASTPDPNIQYF.

CDR3 coding DNA: TGTGCCAGCAGCCAAGACCAGCCACGGGGAGAGGACTATGGCTACACCTTC. Translated: CASSQDQPRGEDYGYTF. This rearrangement joins TRBV4-2 to TRBJ1-2; D gene uncertain. This CDR3 has 17 residues. Trimming stripped 0 bases from V and 3 bases from J, with 17 bases between. Germline CDR1 reads LGHNA; CDR2 reads YNFKEQ.

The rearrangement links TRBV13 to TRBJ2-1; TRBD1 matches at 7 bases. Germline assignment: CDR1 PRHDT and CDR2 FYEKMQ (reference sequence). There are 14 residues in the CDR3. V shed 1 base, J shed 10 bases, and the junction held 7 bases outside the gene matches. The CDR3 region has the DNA TGTGCCAGCAGCTTAGTAGAAGGGGGCGGCGAGCAGTTCTTC. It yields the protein CASSLVEGGGEQFF.

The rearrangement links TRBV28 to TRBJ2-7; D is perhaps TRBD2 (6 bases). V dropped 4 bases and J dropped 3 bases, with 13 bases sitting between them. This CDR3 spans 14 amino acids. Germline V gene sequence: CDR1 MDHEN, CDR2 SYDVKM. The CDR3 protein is CASSSRDFFYEQYF. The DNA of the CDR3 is TGTGCCAGCAGTTCCCGGGACTTCTTCTACGAGCAGTACTTC.

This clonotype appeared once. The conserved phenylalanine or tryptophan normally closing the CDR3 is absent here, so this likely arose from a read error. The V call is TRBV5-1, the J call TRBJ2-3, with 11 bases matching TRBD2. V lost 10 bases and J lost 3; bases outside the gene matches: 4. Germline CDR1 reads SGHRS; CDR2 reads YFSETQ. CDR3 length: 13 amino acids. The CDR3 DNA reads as TGCGCCTCGGGACTAGCGGAAACAGATACGCAGTATATT. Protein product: CASGLAETDTQYI.

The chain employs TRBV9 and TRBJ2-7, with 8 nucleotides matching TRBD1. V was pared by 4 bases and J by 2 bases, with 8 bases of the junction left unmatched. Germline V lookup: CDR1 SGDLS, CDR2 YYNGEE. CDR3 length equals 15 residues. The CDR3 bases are TGTGCCAGCAGCCCACCGGACAGGGCCCCCTACGAGCAGTACTTC. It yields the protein CASSPPDRAPYEQYF.

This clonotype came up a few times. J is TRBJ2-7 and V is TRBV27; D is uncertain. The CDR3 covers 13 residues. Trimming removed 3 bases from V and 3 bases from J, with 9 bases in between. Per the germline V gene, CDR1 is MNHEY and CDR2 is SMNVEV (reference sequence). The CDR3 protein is CASSFGTGYEQYF. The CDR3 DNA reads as TGTGCCAGCAGTTTTGGTACCGGCTACGAGCAGTACTTC.

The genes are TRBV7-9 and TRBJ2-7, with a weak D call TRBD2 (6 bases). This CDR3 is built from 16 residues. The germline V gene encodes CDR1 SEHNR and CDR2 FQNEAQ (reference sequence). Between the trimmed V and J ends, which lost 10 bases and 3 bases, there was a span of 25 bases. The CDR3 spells CAIEAPRGTALYEQYF. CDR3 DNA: TGTGCCATCGAAGCCCCCCGTGGGACTGCCCTCTACGAGCAGTACTTC.

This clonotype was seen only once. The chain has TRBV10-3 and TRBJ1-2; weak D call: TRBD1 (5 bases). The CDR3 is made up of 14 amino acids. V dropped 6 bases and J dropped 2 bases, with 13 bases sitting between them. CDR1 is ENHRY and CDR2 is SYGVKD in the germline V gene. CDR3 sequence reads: CAISRPGANYGYTF. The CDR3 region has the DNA TGTGCCATCAGCCGCCCCGGGGCCAACTATGGCTACACCTTC.

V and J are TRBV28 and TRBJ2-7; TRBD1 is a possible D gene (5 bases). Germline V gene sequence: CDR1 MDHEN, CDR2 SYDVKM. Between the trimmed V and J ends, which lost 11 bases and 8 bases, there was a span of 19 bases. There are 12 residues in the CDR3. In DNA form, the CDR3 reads TGTGCCTCCCAGTTAGGTAGGGGCCAGCAGTACTTC. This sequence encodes CASQLGRGQQYF.